Listed below are T cell receptor beta chains from one sample, sequenced in a study of T-cell reconstitution after alpha-beta-depleted transplantation in children. From the PCR reads, TCRdb called clonotypes with MiXCR, one entry per CDR3 protein. The sample records approximately 1,000,000 distinct CDR3 sequences, about 29% being singletons. The source was PBMCs, mostly from graft donor cells, collected 360 days after TCRalphabeta/CD19-depleted stem cell transplant. The source is a boy less than two years old who had a stem cell transplant for SCID, so the T cells may come from the graft donor. The CDR3 runs from the conserved cysteine through the conserved F or W. D genes are given only for firm matches. A clone size is listed for some rows: how often the clone was seen (once, few, many), or a class if it is expanded.

V: TRBV28
J: TRBJ1-2
D: NA
size: few
CDR3: CASRTTPTGGYTF
DNA: TGTGCCAGCCGGACCACACCGACAGGAGGCTACACCTTC

V: TRBV7-9
J: TRBJ2-1
D: NA
size: many
CDR3: CASSLGWGPRTGEQFF
DNA: TGTGCCAGCAGCTTAGGTTGGGGACCAAGGACCGGTGAGCAGTTCTTC

V: TRBV20-1
J: TRBJ2-7
D: TRBD2
size: NA
CDR3: CSGGGAYEQYF
DNA: TGCAGTGGGGGGGGGGCCTACGAGCAGTACTTC

V: TRBV28
J: TRBJ2-1
D: TRBD1
size: few
CDR3: CASSFRGQGVYNEQFF
DNA: TGTGCCAGCAGCTTCCGGGGACAGGGAGTTTACAATGAGCAGTTCTTC

V: TRBV7-2
J: TRBJ2-1
D: NA
size: NA
CDR3: CASSSGPYYNEQFF
DNA: TGTGCCAGCAGCTCGGGACCATACTACAATGAGCAGTTCTTC

V: TRBV18
J: TRBJ2-7
D: NA
size: few
CDR3: CASSLGRDSYEQYF
DNA: TGTGCCAGCTCACTGGGGCGGGACTCCTACGAGCAGTACTTC

V: TRBV7-2
J: TRBJ2-1
D: TRBD2
size: few
CDR3: CASSAPGGTSYNEQFF
DNA: TGTGCCAGCAGCGCCCCGGGGGGTACCTCCTACAATGAGCAGTTCTTC

V: TRBV12-3/TRBV12-4
J: TRBJ2-1
D: TRBD2
size: NA
CDR3: CASSGDLAGDYNEQFF
DNA: TGTGCCAGCAGTGGAGATCTAGCGGGCGACTACAATGAGCAGTTCTTC

V: TRBV7-2
J: TRBJ2-3
D: TRBD2
size: few
CDR3: CASSQLAGGPGAQYF
DNA: TGTGCCAGCAGCCAACTAGCGGGGGGGCCTGGGGCGCAGTATTTT

V: TRBV20-1
J: TRBJ2-5
D: TRBD2
size: NA
CDR3: CSANSDLAGTYQETQYF
DNA: TGCAGTGCCAATTCGGACTTAGCGGGGACCTACCAAGAGACCCAGTACTTC

V: TRBV7-2
J: TRBJ2-3
D: NA
size: NA
CDR3: CASSLEDVNTQYF
DNA: TGTGCCAGCAGCTTAGAGGACGTGAATACGCAGTATTTT

V: TRBV5-8
J: TRBJ2-1
D: NA
size: NA
CDR3: CASSLSGGASGTNEQFF
DNA: TGTGCCAGCAGCTTGTCAGGGGGGGCTAGTGGAACGAATGAGCAGTTCTTC

V: TRBV7-9
J: TRBJ1-2
D: TRBD1
size: few
CDR3: CASSLGDRSYGYTF
DNA: TGTGCCAGCAGCTTAGGGGACAGAAGCTATGGCTACACCTTC

V: TRBV4-3
J: TRBJ2-3
D: TRBD2
size: NA
CDR3: CASSQRFREGDTQYF
DNA: TGCGCCAGCAGCCAACGGTTTAGGGAGGGAGATACGCAGTATTTT

V: TRBV5-6
J: TRBJ1-3
D: TRBD1
size: NA
CDR3: CASSLGGGGGNTIYF
DNA: TGTGCCAGCAGCTTAGGAGGGGGCGGAGGAAACACCATATATTTT

V: TRBV29-1
J: TRBJ1-3
D: TRBD1
size: few
CDR3: CSVATGGVSGNTIYF
DNA: TGCAGCGTTGCGACAGGGGGCGTCAGTGGAAACACCATATATTTT

V: TRBV15
J: TRBJ1-5
D: NA
size: NA
CDR3: CATSKEWDQPQHF
DNA: TGTGCCACCAGTAAAGAGTGGGATCAGCCCCAGCATTTT

V: TRBV20-1
J: TRBJ2-7
D: TRBD1
size: few
CDR3: CSARAGQASPEQYF
DNA: TGCAGTGCTAGAGCGGGACAGGCCAGTCCCGAGCAGTACTTC

V: TRBV7-9
J: TRBJ2-7
D: TRBD1
size: NA
CDR3: CASSFGQGRPKEQYF
DNA: TGTGCCAGCAGCTTCGGACAGGGGAGACCGAAAGAGCAGTACTTC

V: TRBV24-1
J: TRBJ2-1
D: TRBD1
size: NA
CDR3: CATSEAGGPYNEQFF
DNA: TGTGCCACCAGTGAGGCAGGGGGTCCCTACAATGAGCAGTTCTTC

V: TRBV20-1
J: TRBJ1-4
D: NA
size: NA
CDR3: CSAREVPGYREKLFF
DNA: TGCAGTGCTAGAGAAGTCCCCGGATACAGGGAAAAACTGTTTTTT

V: TRBV5-1
J: TRBJ2-2
D: NA
size: NA
CDR3: CASSLRQVQGTGELFF
DNA: TGCGCCAGCAGCCTAAGACAGGTTCAAGGGACCGGGGAGCTGTTTTTT

V: TRBV6-2/TRBV6-3
J: TRBJ2-1
D: NA
size: NA
CDR3: CASRPRDGKYYNEQFF
DNA: TGTGCCAGCAGACCCCGGGACGGCAAATACTACAATGAGCAGTTCTTC

V: TRBV4-3
J: TRBJ1-1
D: NA
size: NA
CDR3: CASRAWTHTEAFF
DNA: TGCGCCAGCAGAGCTTGGACACACACTGAAGCTTTCTTT

V: TRBV5-1
J: TRBJ2-7
D: NA
size: few
CDR3: CASSLDSGAEQYF
DNA: TGCGCCAGCAGCTTGGATTCGGGGGCCGAGCAGTACTTC

V: TRBV20-1
J: TRBJ1-4
D: NA
size: NA
CDR3: CSAVSPEKLFF
DNA: TGCAGTGCAGTGTCCCCTGAAAAACTGTTTTTT

V: TRBV5-1
J: TRBJ2-7
D: NA
size: many
CDR3: CASSLVAGAYEQYF
DNA: TGCGCCAGCAGCTTGGTTGCAGGAGCCTACGAGCAGTACTTC

V: TRBV15
J: TRBJ1-5
D: NA
size: few
CDR3: CATSYIWVQPQHF
DNA: TGTGCCACCAGCTACATCTGGGTTCAGCCCCAGCATTTT

V: TRBV27
J: TRBJ2-7
D: NA
size: few
CDR3: CASRKGPTYEQYF
DNA: TGTGCCAGCAGAAAGGGACCAACCTACGAGCAGTACTTC

V: TRBV5-1
J: TRBJ1-1
D: TRBD1
size: NA
CDR3: CASSTADRVRTEAFF
DNA: TGCGCCAGCAGCACGGCGGACAGGGTTCGAACTGAAGCTTTCTTT

V: TRBV25-1
J: TRBJ2-3
D: TRBD2
size: NA
CDR3: CASSGGGAGPATDTQYF
DNA: TGTGCCAGCAGTGGGGGAGGGGCAGGGCCAGCCACAGATACGCAGTATTTT

V: TRBV12-3/TRBV12-4
J: TRBJ1-1
D: NA
size: few
CDR3: CASSVQGKTEAFF
DNA: TGTGCCAGCAGTGTACAGGGTAAGACTGAAGCTTTCTTT

V: TRBV4-1
J: TRBJ2-3
D: NA
size: NA
CDR3: CASSQEESGQPTDTQYF
DNA: TGCGCCAGCAGCCAAGAGGAATCCGGACAGCCCACAGATACGCAGTATTTT

V: TRBV2
J: TRBJ2-7
D: NA
size: NA
CDR3: CASSEPSRSSYEQYF
DNA: TGTGCCAGCAGTGAACCTAGCAGAAGCTCCTACGAGCAGTACTTC

V: TRBV7-2
J: TRBJ2-2
D: NA
size: NA
CDR3: CASSLLGDPVPGELFF
DNA: TGTGCCAGCAGCTTACTAGGCGACCCCGTCCCCGGGGAGCTGTTTTTT

V: TRBV5-6
J: TRBJ2-5
D: TRBD1
size: few
CDR3: CASSSTGGEGETQYF
DNA: TGTGCCAGCAGCTCGACAGGGGGCGAGGGAGAGACCCAGTACTTC

V: TRBV12-3/TRBV12-4
J: TRBJ2-7
D: NA
size: NA
CDR3: CASSRKGDKQYF
DNA: TGTGCCAGCAGCCGAAAGGGGGACAAACAGTACTTC

V: TRBV27
J: TRBJ1-3
D: NA
size: NA
CDR3: CASSFRGVSGNTIYF
DNA: TGTGCCAGCAGTTTCCGGGGGGTCTCTGGAAACACCATATATTTT

V: TRBV6-1
J: TRBJ2-3
D: TRBD2
size: few
CDR3: CASSTLAGGSTDTQYF
DNA: TGTGCCAGCAGTACCCTAGCGGGGGGGAGCACAGATACGCAGTATTTT

V: TRBV5-1
J: TRBJ1-4
D: NA
size: NA
CDR3: CASSLDGVGNEKLFF
DNA: TGCGCCAGCAGCTTGGATGGGGTAGGGAATGAAAAACTGTTTTTT

V: TRBV4-1
J: TRBJ1-4
D: NA
size: few
CDR3: CATAGLFIPGNEKLFF
DNA: TGCGCCACCGCGGGGCTCTTCATCCCAGGGAATGAAAAACTGTTTTTT

V: TRBV5-1
J: TRBJ1-2
D: NA
size: NA
CDR3: CASSLSRRVYGYTF
DNA: TGCGCCAGCAGCTTGTCGCGCAGGGTCTATGGCTACACCTTC

V: TRBV5-5
J: TRBJ2-2
D: NA
size: few
CDR3: CASSPGWGNTGELFF
DNA: TGTGCCAGCAGCCCGGGCTGGGGGAACACCGGGGAGCTGTTTTTT

V: TRBV12-3/TRBV12-4
J: TRBJ2-7
D: NA
size: few
CDR3: CASSLHAPSYEQYF
DNA: TGTGCCAGCAGTTTACATGCCCCCTCCTACGAGCAGTACTTC

V: TRBV6-1
J: TRBJ2-7
D: NA
size: few
CDR3: CASRAPLGESSYEQYF
DNA: TGTGCCAGCAGGGCCCCCCTGGGAGAATCCTCCTACGAGCAGTACTTC

V: TRBV12-3/TRBV12-4
J: TRBJ1-2
D: NA
size: NA
CDR3: CASSFLRDGYTF
DNA: TGTGCCAGCAGTTTTTTAAGGGATGGCTACACCTTC

V: TRBV19
J: TRBJ2-6
D: TRBD1
size: NA
CDR3: CASSDDRASSGANVLTF
DNA: TGTGCCAGTAGTGACGACAGGGCGAGCTCTGGGGCCAACGTCCTGACTTTC

V: TRBV24-1
J: TRBJ2-6
D: NA
size: NA
CDR3: CATPKSSGANVLTF
DNA: TGTGCCACCCCCAAGAGCTCTGGGGCCAACGTCCTGACTTTC

V: TRBV7-9
J: TRBJ2-1
D: TRBD2
size: few
CDR3: CASSYAGTSGAEGFF
DNA: TGTGCCAGCAGCTATGCCGGGACTAGCGGGGCCGAGGGGTTCTTC

V: TRBV12-5
J: TRBJ1-2
D: NA
size: NA
CDR3: CASGLYYYGYTF
DNA: TGTGCTAGTGGTTTATATTACTATGGCTACACCTTC